These 4 T cell receptor beta chains originate from one sample sequenced in a study of CD8 T cells in ankylosing spondylitis. In TCRdb, the 5' RACE reads were re-called with MiXCR into one record per CDR3 protein. Here the sample spans about 140,000 distinct CDR3 sequences, about an eighth being singletons. Sequencing input: blood, either unsorted or a sorted T cell fraction (not recorded which). These receptors were taken from a female donor with ankylosing spondylitis or in good health (not recorded which).

This clonotype was seen ten or more times. The chain recombines TRBV7-2 with TRBJ1-5; D unresolved. CDR3 size: 15 residues. Trimming left V 1 base short and J 3 bases short, with 10 bases between. Per germline, CDR1 SGHTA and CDR2 FQGNSA. The CDR3 loop reads CASSLVPAFNQPQHF. CDR3 coding DNA: TGTGCCAGCAGCTTAGTTCCCGCCTTCAATCAGCCCCAGCATTTT.

The V call is TRBV19, the J call TRBJ2-3; D might be TRBD2 (6 bases). Looked up from germline, CDR1 is LNHDA and CDR2 is SQIVND (reference sequence). Trimming pared 8 bases from V and 0 bases from J, leaving 15 bases between. The CDR3 runs to 15 residues. The CDR3 sequence: CASAGRGDSTDTQYF. CDR3 nucleotide sequence: TGTGCCAGTGCGGGACGGGGTGATAGCACAGATACGCAGTATTTT.

This clonotype was counted ten times or more. CDR3 region: CASSTRQGAGGNYGYTF. The CDR3 coding sequence is TGTGCCAGTAGTACCCGACAGGGGGCAGGGGGGAACTATGGCTACACCTTC. This chain connects TRBV19 to TRBJ1-2, with TRBD1 identical over 10 bases. Germline CDR1 LNHDA, CDR2 SQIVND (reference sequence). The CDR3 length is 17 residues. J lost 2 bases, V lost 4 bases, and 10 bases had no gene match.

About this clonotype: Since a much larger clone is just one base distant, this may be a read error. The CDR3 region has the DNA TGCAGCGTTGACGAACAGAGGAGAGGTCAGCCCCAGCATTTT. It translates to CSVDEQRRGQPQHF. The chain joins TRBV29-1 to TRBJ1-5; D remains ambiguous. This CDR3 has 14 residues. From germline, CDR1 is SQVTM and CDR2 ANQGSEA. With 3 bases removed from V and 6 bases from J, the gap between germline ends came to 15 bases.